Only a few counts were recorded for the clone carrying this TCR beta chain. Its antigen is not identified. This CDR3 is 14 amino acids long. Trimming removed 7 bases at V and 0 bases at J, with 11 bases between. Germline V lookup: CDR1 MNHNS, CDR2 SASEGT. The PCR was carried out with 60 Vbeta primers and 13 Jbeta primers. Some clones are missing from TCRdb's copy, which holds only in-frame ones; the method was immunoSEQ multiplex PCR. The sample has about 200,000 clones, approximately 86% seen once; the top ten hold more than 0.25%. This entry belongs to a study of cytomegalovirus exposure and HLA in healthy donors. Overall study results and limits: V- and J-gene trimming in TCR beta was tied to a missense DCLRE1C variant by an analysis performed later. Reports indicated that the classifier achieved high specificity and sensitivity in diagnosing cytomegalovirus status.

Sequenced material: PBMCs. V usage is TRBV6-1 and J usage is TRBJ2-3; a possible D gene is TRBD1 (5 bases). The TCR was taken from a woman aged 25 to 39 in good health and CMV-seronegative. The CDR3 coding sequence is TGTGCCAGCACCATGACAGCTAGCACAGATACGCAGTATTTT. Its translation: CASTMTASTDTQYF.